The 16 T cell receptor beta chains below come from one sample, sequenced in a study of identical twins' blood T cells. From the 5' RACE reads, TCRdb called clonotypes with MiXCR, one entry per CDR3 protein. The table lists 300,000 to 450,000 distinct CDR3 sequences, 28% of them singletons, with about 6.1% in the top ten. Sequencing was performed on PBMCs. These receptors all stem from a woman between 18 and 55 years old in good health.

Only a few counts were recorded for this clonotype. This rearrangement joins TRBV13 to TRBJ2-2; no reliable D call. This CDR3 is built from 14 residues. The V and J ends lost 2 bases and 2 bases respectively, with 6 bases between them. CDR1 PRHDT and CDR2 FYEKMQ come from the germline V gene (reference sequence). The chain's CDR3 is CASSLRANTGELFF. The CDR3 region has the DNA TGTGCCAGCAGCTTACGAGCCAACACCGGGGAGCTGTTTTTT. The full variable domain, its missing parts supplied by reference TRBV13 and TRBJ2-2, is AAGVIQSPRHLIKEKRETATLKCYPIPRHDTVYWYQQGPGQDPQFLISFYEKMQSDKGSIPDRFSAQQFSDYHSELNMSSLELGDSALYFCASSLRANTGELFFGEGSRLTVL.

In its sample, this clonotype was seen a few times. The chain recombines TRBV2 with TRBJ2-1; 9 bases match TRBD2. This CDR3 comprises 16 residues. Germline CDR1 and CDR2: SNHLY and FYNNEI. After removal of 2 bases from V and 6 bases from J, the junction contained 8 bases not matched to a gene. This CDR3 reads CASSERSSGVSNEQFF. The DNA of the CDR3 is TGTGCCAGCAGTGAAAGATCTAGCGGGGTCAGCAATGAGCAGTTCTTC.

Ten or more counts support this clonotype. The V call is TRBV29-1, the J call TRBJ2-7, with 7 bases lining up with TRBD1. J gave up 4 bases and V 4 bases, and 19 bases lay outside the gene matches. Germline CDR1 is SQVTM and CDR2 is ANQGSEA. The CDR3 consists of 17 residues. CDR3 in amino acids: CSVGVRGGRWIRYEQYF. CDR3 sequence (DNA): TGCAGCGTTGGGGTTCGAGGGGGCCGGTGGATTAGGTACGAGCAGTACTTC.

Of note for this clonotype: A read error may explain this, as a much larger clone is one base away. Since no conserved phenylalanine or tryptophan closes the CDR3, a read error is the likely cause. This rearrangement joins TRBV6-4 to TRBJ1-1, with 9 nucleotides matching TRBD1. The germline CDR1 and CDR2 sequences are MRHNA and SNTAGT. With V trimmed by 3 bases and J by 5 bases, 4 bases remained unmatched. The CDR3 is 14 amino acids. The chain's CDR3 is CASSETGGRTEAFL. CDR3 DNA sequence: TGTGCCAGCAGTGAGACAGGGGGAAGAACTGAAGCTTTCCTT.

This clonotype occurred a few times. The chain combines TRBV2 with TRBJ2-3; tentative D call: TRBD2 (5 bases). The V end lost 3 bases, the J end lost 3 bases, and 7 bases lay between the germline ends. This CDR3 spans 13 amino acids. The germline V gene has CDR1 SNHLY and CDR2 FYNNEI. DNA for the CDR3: TGTGCCAGCAGTGAGACGGGAACAGATACGCAGTATTTT. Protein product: CASSETGTDTQYF.

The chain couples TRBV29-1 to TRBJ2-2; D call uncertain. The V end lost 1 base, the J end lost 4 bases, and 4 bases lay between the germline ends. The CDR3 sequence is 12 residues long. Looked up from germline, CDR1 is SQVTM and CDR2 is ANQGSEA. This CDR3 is CSVEAVTGELFF. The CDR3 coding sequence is TGCAGCGTTGAAGCGGTCACCGGGGAGCTGTTTTTT.

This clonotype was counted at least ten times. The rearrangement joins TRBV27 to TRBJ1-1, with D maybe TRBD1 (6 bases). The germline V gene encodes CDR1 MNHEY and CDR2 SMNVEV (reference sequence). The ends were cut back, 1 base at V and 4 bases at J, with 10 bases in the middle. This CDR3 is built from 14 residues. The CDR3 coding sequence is TGTGCCAGCAGTTTATTCATCAGGGGCACTGAAGCTTTCTTT. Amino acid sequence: CASSLFIRGTEAFF.

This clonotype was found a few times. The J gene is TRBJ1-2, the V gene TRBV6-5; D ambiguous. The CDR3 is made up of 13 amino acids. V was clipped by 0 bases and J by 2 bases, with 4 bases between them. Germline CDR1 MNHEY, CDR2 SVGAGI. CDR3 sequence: CASSYSRNYGYTF. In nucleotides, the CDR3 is TGTGCCAGCAGTTACTCGAGGAACTATGGCTACACCTTC.

CDR3 amino acids: CSVSGTESYEQYF. DNA of the CDR3: TGCAGCGTGTCCGGGACGGAATCCTACGAGCAGTACTTC. The chain is built from TRBV29-1 and TRBJ2-7; D may be TRBD1 or TRBD2 (5 bases each). CDR3 length equals 13 residues. Germline values: CDR1 SQVTM, CDR2 ANQGSEA. V was cut by 6 bases and J by 1 base, with 13 bases left in between.

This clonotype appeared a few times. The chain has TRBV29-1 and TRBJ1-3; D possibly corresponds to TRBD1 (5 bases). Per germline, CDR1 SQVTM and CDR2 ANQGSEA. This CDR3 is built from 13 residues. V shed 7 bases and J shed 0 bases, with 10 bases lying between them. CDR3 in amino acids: CSAQGHSGNTIYF. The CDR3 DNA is TGCAGCGCCCAGGGTCACTCTGGAAACACCATATATTTT.

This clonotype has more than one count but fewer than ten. The CDR3 is CASSLSGTSAGAQQFF. In DNA form, the CDR3 reads TGTGCCAGCTCACTGTCCGGGACTAGCGCTGGAGCCCAACAGTTCTTC. The chain joins TRBV18 to TRBJ2-1, with 10 nucleotides matching TRBD2. V was clipped by 4 bases and J by 13 bases; unmatched bases: 16. CDR1 and CDR2 (germline): KGHSH, LQKENI. The CDR3 is 16 amino acids.

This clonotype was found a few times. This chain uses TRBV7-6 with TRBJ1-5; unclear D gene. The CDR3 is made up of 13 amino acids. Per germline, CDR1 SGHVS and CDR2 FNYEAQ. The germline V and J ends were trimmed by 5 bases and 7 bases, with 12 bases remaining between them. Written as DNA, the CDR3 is TGTGCCAGCAGCCGTAACACCTTGCAGCCCCAGCATTTT. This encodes CASSRNTLQPQHF.

The CDR3 protein is CSASRGWNTGELFF. The CDR3 DNA reads as TGCAGTGCTAGTCGGGGTTGGAACACCGGGGAGCTGTTTTTT. V usage is TRBV20-1 and J usage is TRBJ2-2; possibly TRBD2 for D (5 bases). CDR1 is DFQATT, CDR2 SNEGSKA, per germline (reference sequence). There are 14 residues in the CDR3. The V gene lost 3 bases and the J gene lost 1 base, with 9 bases spanning the gap.

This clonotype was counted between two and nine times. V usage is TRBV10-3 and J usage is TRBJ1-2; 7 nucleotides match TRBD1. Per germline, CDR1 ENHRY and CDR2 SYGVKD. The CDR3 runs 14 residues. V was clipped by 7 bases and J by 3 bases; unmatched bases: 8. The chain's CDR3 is CAITQYGQDYGYTF. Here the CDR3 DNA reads TGTGCCATCACCCAGTATGGACAGGACTATGGCTACACCTTC.

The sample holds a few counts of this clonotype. CDR3 protein: CASRPLPRGDDTEAFF. CDR3 nucleotides: TGTGCCAGCAGACCACTTCCGAGAGGGGACGACACTGAAGCTTTCTTT. V is TRBV7-9 and J is TRBJ1-1; D might be TRBD1 (5 bases). Germline V gene sequence: CDR1 SEHNR, CDR2 FQNEAQ (reference sequence). Trimming took off 6 bases at V and 3 bases at J, with 20 bases between the two ends. The CDR3 runs to 16 residues. The variable domain in full, completed from reference TRBV7-9 and TRBJ1-1, reads DTGVSQNPRHKITKRGQNVTFRCDPISEHNRLYWYRQTLGQGPEFLTYFQNEAQLEKSRLLSDRFSAERPKGSFSTLEIQRTEQGDSAMYLCASRPLPRGDDTEAFFGQGTRLTVV.

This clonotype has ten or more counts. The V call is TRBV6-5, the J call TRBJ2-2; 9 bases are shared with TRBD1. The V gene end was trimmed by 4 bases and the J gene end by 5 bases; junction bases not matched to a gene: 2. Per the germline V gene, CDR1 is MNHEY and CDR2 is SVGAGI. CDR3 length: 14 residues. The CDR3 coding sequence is TGTGCCAGCAGTTGGGACAGGGTAACCGGGGAGCTGTTTTTT. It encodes CASSWDRVTGELFF.